The clone carrying this T cell receptor beta chain was seen repeatedly, ten times or more. The data stem from a study of prognosis after radiotherapy for stage I lung cancer. Trimming stripped 0 bases from V and 6 bases from J, with 23 bases between. This CDR3 is 19 amino acids long. Looked up from germline, CDR1 is MNHNS and CDR2 is SASEGT. TCR beta CDR3 was amplified from genomic DNA by two-round multiplex PCR. First-round PCR used primers specific to each TRBV and TRBJ gene. MiXCR, run by TCRdb on the multiplex PCR reads, gives a single entry per CDR3 protein. The sample carries 15,000 to 20,000 distinct CDR3 sequences, 29% recorded once.

The receptor was isolated from a donor aged 50 or older with non-small cell lung cancer. The sample was PBMCs, taken before or after stereotactic body radiation therapy (not recorded which). V gene TRBV6-1 combines with J gene TRBJ2-2, with a tentative D call TRBD2 (6 bases). The CDR3 protein is CASSEASPGLSTWAGELFF. The CDR3 DNA is TGTGCCAGCAGTGAAGCGTCTCCGGGACTTTCGACCTGGGCCGGGGAGCTGTTTTTT.